The clone carrying this T cell receptor beta chain was seen a few times. Its specificity is unknown. This sample is drawn from a study of response to subunit inactivated influenza vaccine. TCRdb passed the RT-PCR reads through MiXCR, listing each CDR3 protein once. The repertoire has fewer than 600,000 distinct CDR3 sequences, less than 7.5% of them found once; the top ten carry under 15%. This CDR3 region has 12 residues. The V and J ends lost 4 bases and 5 bases respectively, with 8 bases between them. Per germline, CDR1 SGHRS and CDR2 YFSETQ. Study results and caveats: New T cells are recruited in small numbers by each seasonal influenza vaccination, according to the authors' suggestion.

The source material was PBMCs from blood, sampled roughly 24 months after vaccination. The source of this sequence is a man between 50 and 75 years old who received an inactivated influenza vaccine. The chain uses TRBV5-1 and TRBJ2-3; D unclear. DNA of the CDR3: TGCGCCAGCAGCAGGGCTAAAGATACGCAGTATTTT. Protein sequence: CASSRAKDTQYF.